This entry describes one T cell receptor (beta chain). This sample was taken from a study of regulatory T cells in long-lasting Graves disease. Building of the TCR beta libraries involved iRepertoire HTBI primers and Arm-PCR of CDR3 regions. Using its own MiXCR run on the multiplex PCR reads, TCRdb lists one record per CDR3 protein. The data contain approximately 350,000 distinct CDR3 sequences, approximately 12% of them singletons. Time point defined: newly diagnosed GD, antithyroid drugs for less than 3 months. There was RNA extracted from PBMCs, and the TCR library was made from it. The germline V gene has CDR1 SQVTM and CDR2 ANQGSEA. The CDR3 totals 14 residues. The V and J ends lost 7 bases and 2 bases respectively, with 17 bases between them. In addition, the sample was reused for a study of T cells in Graves' hyperthyroidism and ophthalmopathy. That paper adds: Using the HTBI primer set, a first-round RT-PCR was run on the TCR CDR3.

Sequencing was performed on peripheral blood mononuclear cells (PBMCs), taken at new diagnosis, from a patient treated with antithyroid drugs. The V and J genes are TRBV29-1 and TRBJ1-2; possibly TRBD1 for D (5 bases). The receptor was derived from a woman younger than 35 with Graves disease. The chain's CDR3 is CSGLDTGTNYGYTF. CDR3 bases: TGCAGCGGTTTGGACACTGGAACAAACTATGGCTACACCTTC.